The entry that follows covers one T cell receptor (beta chain) sequence. Its antigen remains unidentified. CDR1 is MGHRA and CDR2 is YSYEKL in the germline V gene. This CDR3 is 17 amino acids long. Losses at the gene ends were 0 bases for V and 5 bases for J; bases not matched to a gene: 12. These data come from a study of graft-versus-host responses after intestinal transplantation. The assay was immunoSEQ multiplex PCR, and TCRdb's table has in-frame clones only and misses some. The sample has 80,000 to 95,000 clones, 93% seen once; the top ten hold about 2%. Findings and limits, study-wide: GvH clones turned up in recipient marrow; some had shown up first in ileum or blood. Individuals carrying graft-donor T cell macrochimerism showed high graft-versus-host to host-versus-graft clonal ratios in allografts. Early after transplant, HvG declines were associated with peak levels of circulating GvH clones.

The clonotype comes from a human donor who received an intestinal transplant. The source material was unstimulated CD8+ T cells sorted from spleen or lymph node cells, sampled before intestinal transplant. V usage is TRBV4-1 and J usage is TRBJ2-5; TRBD2 matches at 7 bases. CDR3: CASSQDELPGGGETQYF. The CDR3 region has the DNA TGCGCCAGCAGCCAAGATGAGTTGCCGGGGGGTGGGGAGACCCAGTACTTC.